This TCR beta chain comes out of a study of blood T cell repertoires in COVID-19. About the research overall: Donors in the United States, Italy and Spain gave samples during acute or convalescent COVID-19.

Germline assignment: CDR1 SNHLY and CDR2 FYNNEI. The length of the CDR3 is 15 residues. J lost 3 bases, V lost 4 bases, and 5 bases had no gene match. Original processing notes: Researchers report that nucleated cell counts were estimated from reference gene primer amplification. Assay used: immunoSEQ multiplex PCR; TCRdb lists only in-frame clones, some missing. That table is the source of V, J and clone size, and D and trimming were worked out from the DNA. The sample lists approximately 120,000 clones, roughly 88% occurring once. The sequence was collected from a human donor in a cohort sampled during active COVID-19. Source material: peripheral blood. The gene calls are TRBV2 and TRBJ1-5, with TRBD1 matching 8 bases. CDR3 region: CASSAGQGNNQPQHF. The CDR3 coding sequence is TGTGCCAGCAGTGCTGGACAGGGTAACAATCAGCCCCAGCATTTT. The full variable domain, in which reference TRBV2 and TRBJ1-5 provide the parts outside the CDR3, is EPEVTQTPSHQVTQMGQEVILRCVPISNHLYFYWYRQILGQKVEFLVSFYNNEISEKSEIFDDQFSVERPDGSNFTLKIRSTKLEDSAMYFCASSAGQGNNQPQHFGDGTRLSIL.